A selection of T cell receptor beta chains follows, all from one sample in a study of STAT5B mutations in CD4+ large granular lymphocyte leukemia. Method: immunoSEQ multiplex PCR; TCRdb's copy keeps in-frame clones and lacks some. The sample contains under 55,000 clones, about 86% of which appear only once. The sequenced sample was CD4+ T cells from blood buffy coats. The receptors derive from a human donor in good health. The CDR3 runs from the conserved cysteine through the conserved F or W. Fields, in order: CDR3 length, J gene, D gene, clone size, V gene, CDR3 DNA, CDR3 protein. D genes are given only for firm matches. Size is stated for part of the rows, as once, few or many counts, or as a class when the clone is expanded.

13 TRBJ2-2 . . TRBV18 TGTGCCAGCTCACGGGACACCACCGGGGAGCTGTTTTTT CASSRDTTGELFF
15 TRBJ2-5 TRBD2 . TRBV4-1 TGCGCCAGCAGCCATTTTTCTAGCGGGAGAGAGACCCAGTACTTC CASSHFSSGRETQYF
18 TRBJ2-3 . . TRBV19 TGTGCCAGTAGTACAACAGGTATCCCACGGTCCTCCACAGATACGCAGTATTTT CASSTTGIPRSSTDTQYF
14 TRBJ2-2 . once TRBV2 TGTGCCAGCAGTGAGGATTACCTCGCGGGGGAGCTGTTTTTT CASSEDYLAGELFF
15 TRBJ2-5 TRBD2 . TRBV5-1 TGCGCCAGCAGATGGGCGAGCGGGAGGGAAGAGACCCAGTACTTC CASRWASGREETQYF
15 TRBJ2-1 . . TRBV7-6 TGTGCCAGCAGCCCAGGTGCGGGGCCCTACAATGAGCAGTTCTTC CASSPGAGPYNEQFF
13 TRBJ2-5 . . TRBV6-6 TGTGCCAGCAACTCTGGGGGCCGAGAGACCCAGTACTTC CASNSGGRETQYF
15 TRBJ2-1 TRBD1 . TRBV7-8 TGTGCCAGCAGCCAGGGACAGTTAGACTACAATGAGCAGTTCTTC CASSQGQLDYNEQFF
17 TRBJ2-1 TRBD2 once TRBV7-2 TGTGCCAGCAGCTTAGTCCGCACGGGAGGGGGCTACAATGAGCAGTTCTTC CASSLVRTGGGYNEQFF
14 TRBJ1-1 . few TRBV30 TGTGCCTGGAGTCTCCCTTCAGGGGACACTGAAGCTTTCTTT CAWSLPSGDTEAFF
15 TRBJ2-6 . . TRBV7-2 TGTGCCAGCAGCTCCAGCGTGGGGGGGGCCAACGTCCTGACTTTC CASSSSVGGANVLTF
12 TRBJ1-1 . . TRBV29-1 TGCAGCGTAACCGGGTCGAACACTGAAGCTTTCTTT CSVTGSNTEAFF
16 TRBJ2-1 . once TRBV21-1 TGTGCCAGCAGCAATCTAGCGGGTCCGTCCTACAATGAGCAGTTCTTC CASSNLAGPSYNEQFF
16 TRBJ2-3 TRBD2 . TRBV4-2 TGTGCCAGCAGCCAAGGTCTGCAGCGGGAGATAGATACGCAGTATTTT CASSQGLQREIDTQYF
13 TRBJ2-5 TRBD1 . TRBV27 TGTGCCAGCGGACAGGGATACCAAGAGACCCAGTACTTC CASGQGYQETQYF
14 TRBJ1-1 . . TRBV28 TGTGCCAGCAGTTTATCGGGGGCCGGGTCTGAAGCTTTCTTT CASSLSGAGSEAFF